The T cell receptor beta chain under discussion was sequenced for a study of vaccination effects on CD4 cells after COVID-19. Under the ViraFEST assay, PBMC were stimulated with viral peptide pools so that antigen-specific CD4+ T cells expanded. Sequencing was performed afterwards. Upon completion of 10 to 11 days in culture, CD4+ T cells were isolated. Vaccine administered to participants consisted of two doses of either BNT162b2 or mRNA-1273. Both day 3 and day 7 saw half the medium replaced with IL-2 medium. In the case of this clone: Its antigen is currently unknown.

General study points: Clones that were induced by infection or by vaccine showed marked contraction late after vaccination. Researchers report that only 1 of 255 vaccine-induced clones in healthy vaccinees cross-reacted with common cold coronaviruses.

The V gene lost 0 bases and the J gene lost 0 bases, with 14 bases spanning the gap. Looked up from germline, CDR1 is SGDLS and CDR2 is YYNGEE. The CDR3 runs to 17 residues. Method: immunoSEQ multiplex PCR; TCRdb's copy keeps in-frame clones and lacks some. Seen here are fewer than 50,000 clones, approximately 82% observed once, and the top ten hold roughly 1.9%. Here the sequenced sample was CD4+ T cells from PBMCs cultured with HCoV-NL63 spike peptides, taken after COVID-19 vaccination. This TCR was sampled from a human donor who received a COVID-19 vaccine. Some clones in this sample may be carry-over from other donors' samples. This chain links TRBV9 with TRBJ2-3, with D possibly being TRBD1 (6 bases). The CDR3 loop is CASSVVYGGGSTDTQYF. CDR3 nucleotides: TGTGCCAGCAGCGTAGTTTATGGGGGCGGCAGCACAGATACGCAGTATTTT.